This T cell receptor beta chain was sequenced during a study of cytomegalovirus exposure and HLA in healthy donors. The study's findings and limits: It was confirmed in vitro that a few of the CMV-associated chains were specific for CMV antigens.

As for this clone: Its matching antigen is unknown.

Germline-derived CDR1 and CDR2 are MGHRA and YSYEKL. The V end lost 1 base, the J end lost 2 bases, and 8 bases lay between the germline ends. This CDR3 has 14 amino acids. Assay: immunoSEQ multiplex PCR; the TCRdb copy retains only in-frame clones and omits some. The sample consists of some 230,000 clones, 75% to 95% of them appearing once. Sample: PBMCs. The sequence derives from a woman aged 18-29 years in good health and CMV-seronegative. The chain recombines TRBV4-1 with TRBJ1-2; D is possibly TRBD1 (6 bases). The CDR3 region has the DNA TGCGCCAGCAGCCAAGTGCAGGGGAACTATGGCTACACCTTC. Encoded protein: CASSQVQGNYGYTF.